This T cell receptor (beta chain) derives from a study of CD8 T cells in ankylosing spondylitis. On this clonotype itself: Antigen unknown.

General observations from the study: Previous work reported some of these motif variants in the synovial fluid and blood of reactive arthritis. Apparently characteristic of ankylosing spondylitis blood was a TCR beta motif (under ten highly homologous variants).

TCRdb reprocessed the 5' RACE reads with MiXCR, giving one entry per CDR3 protein. The table has 190,000 or so distinct CDR3 sequences, around 13% seen once. V was pared by 3 bases and J by 2 bases, with 5 bases of the junction left unmatched. The CDR3 spans 17 residues. Germline V gene sequence: CDR1 SGDLS, CDR2 YYNGEE. This clonotype was obtained from a male donor with ankylosing spondylitis or in good health (not recorded which). Source material: blood, either unsorted or a sorted T cell fraction (not recorded which). The chain employs TRBV9 and TRBJ2-3; TRBD2 aligns across 14 bases. CDR3: CASSDGTSGRNTDTQYF. DNA of the CDR3: TGTGCCAGCAGCGACGGGACTAGCGGGAGAAACACAGATACGCAGTATTTT.